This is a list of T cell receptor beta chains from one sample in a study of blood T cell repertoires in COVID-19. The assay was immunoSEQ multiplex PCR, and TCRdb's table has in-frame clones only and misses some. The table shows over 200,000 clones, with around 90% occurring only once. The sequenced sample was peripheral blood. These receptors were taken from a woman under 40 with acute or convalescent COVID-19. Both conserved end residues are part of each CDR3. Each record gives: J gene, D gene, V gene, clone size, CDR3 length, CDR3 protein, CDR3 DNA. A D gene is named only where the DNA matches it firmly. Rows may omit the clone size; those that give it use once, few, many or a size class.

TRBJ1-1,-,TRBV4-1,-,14,CASSQEAGNTEAFF,TGCGCCAGCAGCCAAGAGGCGGGGAACACTGAAGCTTTCTTT
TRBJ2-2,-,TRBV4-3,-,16,CASSQVPAERAGELFF,TGCGCCAGCAGCCAAGTTCCAGCGGAGAGGGCCGGGGAGCTGTTTTTT
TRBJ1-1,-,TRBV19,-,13,CASSGVGKSEAFF,TGTGCCAGTTCAGGCGTCGGGAAGAGTGAAGCTTTCTTT
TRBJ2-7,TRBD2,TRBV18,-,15,CASSRSSGSLYEQYF,TGTGCCAGCTCGCGATCTAGCGGGAGTCTCTACGAGCAGTACTTC
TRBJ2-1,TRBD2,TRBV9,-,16,CASSAEAGGIINEQFF,TGTGCCAGCAGCGCAGAAGCGGGGGGAATTATAAATGAGCAGTTCTTC
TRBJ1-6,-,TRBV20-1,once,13,CSASDGGLSPLHF,TGCAGTGCTAGTGACGGGGGACTCTCACCCCTCCACTTT
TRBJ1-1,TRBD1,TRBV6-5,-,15,CASSYSLDRDTEAFF,TGTGCCAGCAGTTACTCCTTGGACAGGGACACTGAAGCTTTCTTT
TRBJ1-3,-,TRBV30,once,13,CAWFKGLGNTIYF,TGTGCCTGGTTCAAGGGACTTGGAAACACCATATATTTT
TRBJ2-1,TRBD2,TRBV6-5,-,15,CASSRRLAGANEQFF,TGTGCCAGCAGTCGCCGACTAGCGGGAGCAAATGAGCAGTTCTTC
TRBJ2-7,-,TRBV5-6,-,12,CASSPGRDEQYF,TGTGCCAGCAGCCCTGGCCGGGACGAGCAGTACTTC
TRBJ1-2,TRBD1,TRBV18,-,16,CASSPLGGGVPYGYTF,TGTGCCAGCTCACCTCTCGGAGGGGGCGTTCCCTATGGCTACACCTTC
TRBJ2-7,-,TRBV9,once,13,CASGEAASYEQYF,TGTGCCAGCGGGGAGGCGGCCTCCTACGAGCAGTACTTC
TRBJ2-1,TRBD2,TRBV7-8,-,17,CASSLAGHGTSITEQFF,TGTGCCAGCAGCTTAGCGGGCCACGGGACTAGTATCACTGAGCAGTTCTTC
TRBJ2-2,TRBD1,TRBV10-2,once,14,CASSDRQGIGELFF,TGCGCCAGCAGTGATCGACAGGGGATCGGGGAGCTGTTTTTT
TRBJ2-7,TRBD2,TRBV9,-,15,CASSVGGSIAYEQYF,TGTGCCAGCAGCGTTGGCGGGAGTATAGCCTACGAGCAGTACTTC
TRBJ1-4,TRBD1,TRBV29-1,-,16,CSVSTGGGSANEKLFF,TGCAGCGTGAGTACAGGGGGAGGATCGGCTAATGAAAAACTGTTTTTT
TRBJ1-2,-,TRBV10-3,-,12,CAIRTENYGYTF,TGTGCCATCAGAACAGAAAACTATGGCTACACCTTC
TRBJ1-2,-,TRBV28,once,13,CASSSPLPFGYTF,TGTGCCAGCAGTTCACCCCTACCGTTTGGCTACACCTTC
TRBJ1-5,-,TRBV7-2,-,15,CASILDGGRNQPQHF,TGTGCCAGCATATTAGACGGGGGGAGGAATCAGCCCCAGCATTTT
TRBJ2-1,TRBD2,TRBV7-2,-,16,CASSLGGDGLAYEQFF,TGTGCCAGCAGCTTAGGAGGGGACGGACTAGCTTACGAGCAGTTCTTC